This T cell receptor beta chain was captured in a study of blood T cell repertoires in COVID-19. As for the study in general: There were acute and convalescent COVID-19 samples, and they came from the United States, Italy and Spain. PBMCs, B-cell-depleted T cells, or T cells provided the cDNA or gDNA that made up the material.

Per the authors' pipeline: Estimates of nucleated cell counts were drawn from the amplification of reference gene primers. The assay was immunoSEQ multiplex PCR, and TCRdb's table has in-frame clones only and misses some. For V, J and clone size, that table is used; D and trimming come from the DNA. The sample has tens of thousands of clones; around 88% are singletons. The source of this sequence is a man aged 55-75 years with acute or convalescent COVID-19. Source material: peripheral blood.

The CDR3 DNA follows: TGTGCCACCAGCAGAGATCGAGGGCCCCAGCATTTT. It encodes CATSRDRGPQHF. The V and J genes are TRBV15 and TRBJ1-5; D is undetermined. CDR3 length: 12 residues. The V gene lost 0 bases and the J gene lost 9 bases, with 6 bases spanning the gap. From germline, CDR1 is LNHNV and CDR2 YYDKDF (reference sequence).